This TCR beta chain was obtained from a study of blood T cell repertoires in COVID-19. Study overall: PBMCs, B-cell-depleted T cells, or T cells were the source of the cDNA or gDNA that made up the material.

Germline-derived CDR1 and CDR2 are MNHEY and SMNVEV (reference sequence). This CDR3 has 14 amino acids. Unmatched junction bases numbered 4, after V lost 5 bases and J lost 1 base. TCRdb keeps only in-frame clones here, not all; method: immunoSEQ multiplex PCR. The data show around 69,000 clones, about 86% seen once. The sequencing sample was made of peripheral blood. This receptor was identified in a man aged 50 or older with active COVID-19. The chain has TRBV27 and TRBJ1-1; TRBD1 matches at 7 bases. In DNA form, the CDR3 reads TGTGCCAGCAGTCCACAGGGGACGAACACTGAAGCTTTCTTT. Translating gives CASSPQGTNTEAFF.